The 27 T cell receptor beta chains listed next were all sequenced from one sample in a study of T cell repertoires in cytomegalovirus infection (dated by TCRdb to about 2019). The antigens for these receptors are not known. The sample's treatment or condition label, decoded: in vitro stimulation with specific CMV peptide epitopes to enrich CMV-specific T cells. Sequencing used an Illumina HiSeq 1500. TCRdb reran the public reads through fastp at Q25 and MiXCR, keeping productive beta chains. Entries that share a CDR3 protein sequence are merged under the most common genes and DNA. The table for this sample lists approximately 220,000 distinct CDR3 sequences; about 38% of them were counted only once. Approximately 59% of the sample goes to the ten largest clones. Source: CD8+ T cells from cultured PBMCs, taken from culture after CMV antigen stimulation. These receptors all come from a human donor in good health (CMV status not recorded). Some clones in this sample may be carry-over from other donors' samples.

The chain has TRBV7-9 and TRBJ2-7; tentative D call: TRBD1 (5 bases). Trimming pared 5 bases from V and 7 bases from J, leaving 15 bases between. CDR3 length equals 13 residues. The germline gives CDR1 SEHNR, CDR2 FQNEAQ (reference sequence). CDR3 nucleotide sequence: TGTGCCAGCAGCCCGGCCGCAGGGTCGGAGCAGTACTTC. Translating it yields CASSPAAGSEQYF. The full variable domain, rest sourced from reference TRBV7-9 and TRBJ2-7, is DTGVSQNPRHKITKRGQNVTFRCDPISEHNRLYWYRQTLGQGPEFLTYFQNEAQLEKSRLLSDRFSAERPKGSFSTLEIQRTEQGDSAMYLCASSPAAGSEQYFGPGTRLTVT.

This clonotype has only a few counts. The chain carries TRBV19 and TRBJ1-5; tentatively, D is TRBD1 (5 bases). Trimming pared 4 bases from V and 1 base from J, leaving 5 bases between. Germline V gives CDR1 LNHDA, CDR2 SQIVND (reference sequence). The CDR3 is made up of 13 amino acids. The CDR3 region has the DNA TGTGCCAGTAGTAGGACAAGCAATCAGCCCCAGCATTTT. Protein sequence: CASSRTSNQPQHF.

This clonotype was detected only a few times. V is TRBV28 and J is TRBJ2-7; 10 bases map to TRBD1. Trimming cost V 2 bases and J 3 bases; bases outside gene matches: 4. The CDR3 length is 15 residues. From germline, CDR1 is MDHEN and CDR2 SYDVKM. CDR3: CASSLPGTGVYEQYF. The CDR3 bases are TGTGCCAGCAGTTTACCCGGGACAGGGGTCTACGAGCAGTACTTC.

Concerning this clonotype: Possible read error: a much larger clone is one base away. The J gene is TRBJ2-3, the V gene TRBV7-3; 9 nucleotides align to TRBD2. The CDR3 spans 17 residues. CDR1 and CDR2 (germline): SGHTA, FQGTGA. The CDR3 is CASSSGWGREGTDAQYF. The CDR3 DNA reads as TGTGCCAGCAGCTCGGGCTGGGGGCGGGAGGGCACAGATGCGCAGTATTTT.

J is TRBJ2-2 and V is TRBV6-4; possibly TRBD2 for D (6 bases). The CDR3 runs to 15 residues. With 6 bases removed from V and 6 bases from J, the gap between germline ends came to 17 bases. Germline V gene lookup returns CDR1 MRHNA and CDR2 SNTAGT. DNA for the CDR3: TGTGCCAGCAGCTCTTCCGGGGGTTTCGCCGGGGAGCTGTTTTTT. Protein: CASSSSGGFAGELFF.

The chain uses TRBV7-4 and TRBJ2-5; 9 nucleotides match TRBD1. This CDR3 spans 15 amino acids. Trimming cost V 1 base and J 2 bases; bases outside gene matches: 2. Germline V gives CDR1 SGHVT, CDR2 SQSDAQ. CDR3: CASSLVGQGQETQYF. CDR3 sequence (DNA): TGTGCCAGCAGCTTAGTTGGACAGGGGCAAGAGACCCAGTACTTC.

The J gene is TRBJ2-1, the V gene TRBV11-3; 9 bases line up with TRBD2. Unmatched junction bases numbered 7, after V lost 4 bases and J lost 6 bases. CDR3 size: 15 residues. Per the germline V gene, CDR1 is SGHNT and CDR2 is YENEEA. The CDR3, as DNA: TGTGCCAGCAGCTCGGGCGGGACTAGCTTCAATGAGCAGTTCTTC. Protein product: CASSSGGTSFNEQFF.

A few counts support this clonotype. This chain uses TRBV7-8 with TRBJ1-1; 7 nucleotides line up with TRBD1. The length of the CDR3 is 16 residues. Trimming cost V 3 bases and J 4 bases; bases outside gene matches: 11. The germline V gene has CDR1 SGHVS and CDR2 FQNEAQ. The CDR3 DNA sequence: TGTGCCAGCAGCTTTGACGGGGGACAGTCGGGCACTGAAGCTTTCTTT. It encodes CASSFDGGQSGTEAFF.

This clonotype was found a few times. The chain recombines TRBV12-3 or TRBV12-4 with TRBJ2-7; no definite D call. There are 16 residues in the CDR3. V was clipped by 3 bases and J by 0 bases, with 15 bases between them. CDR3 amino acids: CASSFIGTDHSYEQYF. The DNA of the CDR3 is TGTGCCAGCAGTTTTATCGGTACAGATCACTCCTACGAGCAGTACTTC.

This clonotype has only a few counts. This rearrangement joins TRBV4-2 to TRBJ2-5; D may correspond to TRBD1 or TRBD2 (5 bases each). The V and J ends lost 4 bases and 1 base respectively, with 16 bases between them. This CDR3 contains 16 residues. From germline, CDR1 is LGHNA and CDR2 YNFKEQ. The CDR3 sequence: CASSRPEAGTQETQYF. The CDR3 region has the DNA TGTGCCAGCAGCCGACCTGAAGCAGGGACCCAAGAGACCCAGTACTTC.

DNA of the CDR3: TGTGCCAGCAGCGGTGGACTAGCGGGCTACGAGCAGTACTTC. Its translation is CASSGGLAGYEQYF. The rearrangement joins TRBV27 to TRBJ2-7; 11 bases agree with TRBD2. CDR1 is MNHEY and CDR2 is SMNVEV in the germline V gene (reference sequence). This CDR3 has 14 residues. With 6 bases clipped from V and 3 bases from J, the junction kept 4 bases outside the gene matches.

This sequence joins TRBV9 and TRBJ2-2; 15 positions match TRBD2. The J segment lost 0 bases and the V segment lost 4 bases, leaving 4 bases of the junction unmatched. The CDR3 loop spans 18 amino acids. In germline, CDR1 is SGDLS, CDR2 YYNGEE. This CDR3 reads CASSSGLAGGPNTGELFF. The CDR3 DNA sequence: TGTGCCAGCAGCTCGGGACTAGCGGGGGGCCCGAACACCGGGGAGCTGTTTTTT. Full variable domain (remainder filled in from reference TRBV9 and TRBJ2-2): DSGVTQTPKHLITATGQRVTLRCSPRSGDLSVYWYQQSLDQGLQFLIQYYNGEERAKGNILERFSAQQFPDLHSELNLSSLELGDSALYFCASSSGLAGGPNTGELFFGEGSRLTVL.

Details on this clonotype: The junction departs from germline at one end; a sequencing error may be responsible. This chain uses TRBV27 with TRBJ2-1, with D unresolved. The CDR3 runs to 14 residues. CDR1 MNHEY and CDR2 SMNVEV come from the germline V gene (reference sequence). The CDR3: CASKLLGSYSEQFF. The CDR3 DNA sequence: TGTGCCAGCAAATTGTTGGGCTCCTACAGTGAGCAGTTCTTC.

The rearrangement joins TRBV12-5 to TRBJ2-1; D may correspond to TRBD1 or TRBD2 (5 bases each). The CDR3 is 15 amino acids. V dropped 4 bases and J dropped 8 bases, with 18 bases sitting between them. Germline CDR1 reads LGHNT; CDR2 reads FRNRAP. CDR3 region: CASGSRDLLIDEQFF. The CDR3 DNA sequence: TGTGCTAGTGGTTCCCGGGACCTATTAATCGATGAGCAGTTCTTC.

The chain recombines TRBV20-1 with TRBJ2-5, with 8 bases aligning to TRBD2. Losses at the gene ends were 4 bases for V and 3 bases for J; bases not matched to a gene: 16. There are 17 residues in the CDR3. Germline loops: CDR1 DFQATT, CDR2 SNEGSKA (reference sequence). CDR3 DNA: TGCAGTGCTAAATCCCTACTGACGGGGGGGCCGGAAGAGACCCAGTACTTC. Its protein product is CSAKSLLTGGPEETQYF.

The CDR3 here is CASTVGTKNTEAFF. In DNA form, the CDR3 reads TGTGCCAGCACTGTAGGGACAAAGAACACTGAAGCTTTCTTT. The chain is built from TRBV6-5 and TRBJ1-1; the D gene is possibly TRBD1 (6 bases). Trimming removed 7 bases from V and 1 base from J, with 13 bases in between. The germline V gene encodes CDR1 MNHEY and CDR2 SVGAGI. The CDR3 sequence is 14 residues long.

In this sample, this clonotype turned up a few times. V is TRBV7-3 and J is TRBJ2-5, with D perhaps matching TRBD2 (6 bases). V dropped 4 bases and J dropped 1 base, with 13 bases sitting between them. The CDR3 sequence is 15 residues long. CDR1 is SGHTA, CDR2 FQGTGA, per germline. The CDR3, as DNA: TGTGCCAGCAGCTCAAGTGGGGGGACCCAAGAGACCCAGTACTTC. Translated, it gives CASSSSGGTQETQYF.

The V call is TRBV11-2, the J call TRBJ2-6; 7 nucleotides align to TRBD1. Trimming took 6 bases from V and 4 from J; bases not matched to a gene: 15. The CDR3 totals 18 residues. Per the germline V gene, CDR1 is SGHAT and CDR2 is FQNNGV. The CDR3 loop is CASSSTDRRTLGANVLTF. The CDR3 bases are TGTGCCAGCAGTTCCACGGACAGGCGTACCTTGGGGGCCAACGTCCTGACTTTC.

This clonotype turned up a few times. The chain uses TRBV7-2 and TRBJ1-1; TRBD1 might be the D (5 bases). The CDR3 has 13 amino acids. Germline CDR1 reads SGHTA; CDR2 reads FQGNSA. V was pared by 1 base and J by 10 bases, with 13 bases between. The CDR3 sequence is CASSLGSGGSAFF. The CDR3 region has the DNA TGTGCCAGCAGCTTAGGGTCCGGGGGGTCAGCTTTCTTT.

This rearrangement joins TRBV4-1 to TRBJ1-3; D remains unclear. Germline CDR1 and CDR2: MGHRA and YSYEKL. The CDR3 consists of 16 residues. Trimming cost V 0 bases and J 1 base, with 10 bases left between them. CDR3 coding DNA: TGCGCCAGCAGCCAAGATGTACGGCTTTCTGGAAACACCATATATTTT. Translation gives CASSQDVRLSGNTIYF.

V usage is TRBV27 and J usage is TRBJ2-7; weak D call: TRBD2 (5 bases). The ends were cut back, 9 bases at V and 0 bases at J, with 18 bases in the middle. Germline V gives CDR1 MNHEY, CDR2 SMNVEV (reference sequence). The CDR3 is 15 residues long. The CDR3 DNA reads TGTGCCAGAAAACCCGGGCTAGCCTACTCCTACGAGCAGTACTTC. Translating it yields CARKPGLAYSYEQYF.

The chain has TRBV7-9 and TRBJ2-2; 7 bases fit TRBD1. The CDR3 length is 18 residues. The V gene's germline CDR1 is SEHNR and CDR2 FQNEAQ (reference sequence). V gave up 5 bases and J gave up 0 bases; unmatched junction bases: 12. CDR3 amino acids: CASSAPGQFNANTGELFF. The CDR3 nucleotides read TGTGCCAGCAGCGCGCCGGGACAGTTTAACGCGAACACCGGGGAGCTGTTTTTT.

This clonotype was counted a few times. V usage is TRBV7-9 and J usage is TRBJ2-7, with 7 bases identical to TRBD2. Germline CDR1 and CDR2: SEHNR and FQNEAQ (reference sequence). The CDR3 loop spans 15 amino acids. The V gene end was trimmed by 4 bases and the J gene end by 1 base; junction bases not matched to a gene: 7. CDR3 region: CASSSSGGVSYEQYF. The CDR3 region has the DNA TGTGCCAGCAGCTCTAGCGGAGGGGTATCCTACGAGCAGTACTTC. Together with reference TRBV7-9 and TRBJ2-7, the CDR3 gives the full variable domain: DTGVSQNPRHKITKRGQNVTFRCDPISEHNRLYWYRQTLGQGPEFLTYFQNEAQLEKSRLLSDRFSAERPKGSFSTLEIQRTEQGDSAMYLCASSSSGGVSYEQYFGPGTRLTVT.

This clonotype came up many times. The gene calls are TRBV7-6 and TRBJ1-4; D is unresolved. The ends were cut back, 1 base at V and 0 bases at J, with 9 bases in the middle. This CDR3 is built from 16 residues. Per the germline V gene, CDR1 is SGHVS and CDR2 is FNYEAQ. In nucleotides, the CDR3 is TGTGCCAGCAGCTTAGTAGACGCAGCAACTAATGAAAAACTGTTTTTT. Protein product: CASSLVDAATNEKLFF.

The V call is TRBV6-1, the J call TRBJ1-6; TRBD1 agrees at 7 bases. With 6 bases clipped from V and 14 bases from J, the junction kept 10 bases outside the gene matches. CDR3 length equals 13 residues. Germline assignment: CDR1 MNHNS and CDR2 SASEGT. For the CDR3, the DNA is TGTGCCAGCAGCAGACCGACAGGGAAGGCCCTCCACTTT. This gives the protein CASSRPTGKALHF.

This clonotype was counted between two and nine times. This rearrangement joins TRBV6-1 to TRBJ1-1, with D perhaps matching TRBD1 (6 bases). Germline V lookup: CDR1 MNHNS, CDR2 SASEGT. The CDR3 has 14 residues. Trimming cost V 1 base and J 11 bases, with 17 bases left between them. The CDR3 region has the DNA TGTGCCAGCAGTGAAGACCCCAGGGGAAGAGGGGCTTTCTTT. Its translation is CASSEDPRGRGAFF.

This chain joins TRBV12-3 or TRBV12-4 and TRBJ2-7; D gene unclear. Trimming left V 3 bases short and J 6 bases short, with 12 bases between. The CDR3 covers 13 residues. The CDR3 nucleotides read TGTGCCAGCAGTTTGGCTACCCCCGTCGAGCAGTACTTC. This encodes CASSLATPVEQYF.